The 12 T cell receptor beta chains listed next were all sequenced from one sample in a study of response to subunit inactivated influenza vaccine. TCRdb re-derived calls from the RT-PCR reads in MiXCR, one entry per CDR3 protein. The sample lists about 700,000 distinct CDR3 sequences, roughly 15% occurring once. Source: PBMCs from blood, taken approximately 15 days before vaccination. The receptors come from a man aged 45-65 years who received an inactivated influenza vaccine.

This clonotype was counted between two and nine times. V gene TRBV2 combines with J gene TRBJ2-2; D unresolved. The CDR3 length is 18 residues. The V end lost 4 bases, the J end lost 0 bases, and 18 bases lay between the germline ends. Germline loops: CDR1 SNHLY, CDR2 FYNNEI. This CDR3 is CASSGETRLLTNTGELFF. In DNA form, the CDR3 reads TGTGCCAGCAGTGGTGAAACTCGGCTGCTGACGAACACCGGGGAGCTGTTTTTT.

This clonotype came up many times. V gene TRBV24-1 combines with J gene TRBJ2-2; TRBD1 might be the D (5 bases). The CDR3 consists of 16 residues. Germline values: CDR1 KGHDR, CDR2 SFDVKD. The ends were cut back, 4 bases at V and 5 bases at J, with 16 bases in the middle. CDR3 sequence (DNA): TGTGCCACCAGTGACCCTGGACACCATGAAACCGGGGAGCTGTTTTTT. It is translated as CATSDPGHHETGELFF.

CDR3 in amino acids: CASSLTTGGQETQYF. In nucleotides, the CDR3 is TGTGCCAGCAGCTTAACGACAGGGGGGCAAGAGACCCAGTACTTC. The chain recombines TRBV7-8 with TRBJ2-5; 9 bases map to TRBD1. V shed 2 bases and J 2 bases; nucleotides not matched to a gene: 3. The germline gives CDR1 SGHVS, CDR2 FQNEAQ. The CDR3 length is 15 residues. The whole variable domain, remainder taken from reference TRBV7-8 and TRBJ2-5, is GAGVSQSPRYKVAKRGQDVALRCDPISGHVSLFWYQQALGQGPEFLTYFQNEAQLDKSGLPSDRFFAERPEGSVSTLKIQRTQQEDSAVYLCASSLTTGGQETQYFGPGTRLLVL.

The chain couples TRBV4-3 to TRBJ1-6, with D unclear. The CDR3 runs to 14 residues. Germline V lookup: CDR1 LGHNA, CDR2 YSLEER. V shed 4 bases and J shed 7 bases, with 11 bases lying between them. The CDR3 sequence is CASSREEGNSPLHF. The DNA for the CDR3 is TGCGCCAGCAGCCGAGAGGAAGGAAATTCACCCCTCCACTTT.

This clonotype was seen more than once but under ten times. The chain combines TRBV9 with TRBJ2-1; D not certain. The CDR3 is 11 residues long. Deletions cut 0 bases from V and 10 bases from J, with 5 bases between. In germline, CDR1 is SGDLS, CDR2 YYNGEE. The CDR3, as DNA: TGTGCCAGCAGCGTAGGGCAGGAGCAGTTCTTC. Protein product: CASSVGQEQFF.

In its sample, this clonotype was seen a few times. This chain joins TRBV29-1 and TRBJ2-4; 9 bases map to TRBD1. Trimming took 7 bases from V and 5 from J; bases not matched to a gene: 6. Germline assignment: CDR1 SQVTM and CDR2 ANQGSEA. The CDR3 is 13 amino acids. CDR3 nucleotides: TGCAGCGCCCCGGGACAGGGAGAAAACATTCAGTACTTC. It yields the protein CSAPGQGENIQYF. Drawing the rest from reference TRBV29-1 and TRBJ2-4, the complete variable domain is SAVISQKPSRDICQRGTSLTIQCQVDSQVTMMFWYRQQPGQSLTLIATANQGSEATYESGFVIDKFPISRPNLTFSTLTVSNMSPEDSSIYLCSAPGQGENIQYFGAGTRLSVL.

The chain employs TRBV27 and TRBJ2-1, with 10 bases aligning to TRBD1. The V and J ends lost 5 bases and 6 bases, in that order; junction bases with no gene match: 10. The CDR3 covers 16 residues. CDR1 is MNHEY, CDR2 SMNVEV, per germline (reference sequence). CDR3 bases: TGTGCCAGCAGTATACTCACCGGGACAGGGGCCAATGAGCAGTTCTTC. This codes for CASSILTGTGANEQFF.

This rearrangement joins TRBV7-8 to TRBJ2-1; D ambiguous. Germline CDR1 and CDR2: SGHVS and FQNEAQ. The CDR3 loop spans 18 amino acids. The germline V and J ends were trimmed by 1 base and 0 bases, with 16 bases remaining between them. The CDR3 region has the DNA TGTGCCAGCAGCTTAGTCTTCCGGATGGGTAGCTCCTACAATGAGCAGTTCTTC. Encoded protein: CASSLVFRMGSSYNEQFF.

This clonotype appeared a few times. The CDR3 sequence is CASSRQGANEQFF. The CDR3 DNA follows: TGTGCCAGCAGTCGACAGGGGGCCAATGAGCAGTTCTTC. This chain connects TRBV2 to TRBJ2-1, with 10 positions matching TRBD1. Per the germline V gene, CDR1 is SNHLY and CDR2 is FYNNEI. The CDR3 is 13 amino acids. V lost 5 bases and J lost 6; bases outside the gene matches: 1.

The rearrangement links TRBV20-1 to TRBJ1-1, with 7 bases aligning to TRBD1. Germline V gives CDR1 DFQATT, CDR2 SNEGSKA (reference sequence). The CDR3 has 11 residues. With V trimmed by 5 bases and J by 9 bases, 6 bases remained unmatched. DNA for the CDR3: TGCAGTGCTTGGAGACAGGGCCAAGCTTTCTTT. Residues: CSAWRQGQAFF.

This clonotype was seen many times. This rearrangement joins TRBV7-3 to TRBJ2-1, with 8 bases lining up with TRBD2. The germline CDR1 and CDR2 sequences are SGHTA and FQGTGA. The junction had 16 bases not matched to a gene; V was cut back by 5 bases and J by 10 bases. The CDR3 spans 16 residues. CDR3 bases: TGTGCCAGCAGCCATGGCGGGACTAGACTATCTCGAGAGCAGTTCTTC. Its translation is CASSHGGTRLSREQFF.

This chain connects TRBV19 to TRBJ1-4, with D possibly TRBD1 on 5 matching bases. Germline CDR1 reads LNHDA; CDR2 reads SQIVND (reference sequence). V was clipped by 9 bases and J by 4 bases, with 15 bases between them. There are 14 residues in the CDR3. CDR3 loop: CASKATQGNEKLFF. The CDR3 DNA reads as TGTGCCAGCAAGGCAACCCAGGGTAATGAAAAACTGTTTTTT.